These T cell receptor beta chains were read from a single sample in a study of shared clonotypes between healthy human individuals. Repertoires were generated with immunoSEQ multiplex PCR, while TCRdb's copy carries only in-frame clones and drops some. The data hold over 1.4 million clones, with about 96% observed a single time. The specimen was naive CD4+ T cells sorted from blood. The receptors were sampled from a man aged 30-40 years in good health. Each CDR3 is given with its conserved first and last residue. Each record gives: V gene, D gene, J gene, CDR3 protein. D genes are given only for firm matches.

TRBV7-6	NA	TRBJ2-1	CASSFIGGFVFF
TRBV7-2	NA	TRBJ2-3	CASSLKYTDTQYF
TRBV7-8	NA	TRBJ2-7	CASSLADSTYEQYF
TRBV10-1	NA	TRBJ1-4	CASSDPGERLFF
TRBV10-2	NA	TRBJ1-1	CASSEWTLGNTEAFF
TRBV5-1	TRBD2	TRBJ2-7	CASSPGLAGPSSYEQYF
TRBV7-2	NA	TRBJ2-1	CASSLRAMISYNEQFF
TRBV30	NA	TRBJ1-2	CAWSVRAGRNYGYTF
TRBV6-5	NA	TRBJ2-3	CASSYTSRTDTQYF
TRBV29-1	NA	TRBJ2-1	CSVAGSMDEQFF
TRBV14	NA	TRBJ2-7	CASSQDPGPTHLQYF
TRBV11-2	TRBD2	TRBJ2-1	CASRTTSGRRGGYNEQFF
TRBV5-1	NA	TRBJ2-3	CASSRQAPDTQYF
TRBV28	TRBD1	TRBJ2-7	CASSDRAPWF